The entry below gives a single T cell receptor (beta chain) sequence along with its context. CDR1 and CDR2 from the germline V gene are MGHDK and SYGVNS. The V segment lost 4 bases and the J segment 2 bases; nucleotides outside the gene matches: 4. This CDR3 is 15 amino acids long. Original processing methods: Estimation of nucleated cell counts relied on the amplification of reference gene primers. Method: immunoSEQ multiplex PCR; TCRdb's copy keeps in-frame clones and lacks some. D and trimming were read from the DNA, whereas the V and J calls and clone size are those reported in that table. The sample consists of about 400,000 clones, around 87% of them appearing once. This entry is derived from a study of blood T cell repertoires in COVID-19. About the research overall: In Cohort 3, a recovered donor had either two negative PCRs, clearance, or symptom resolution. Samples representing acute and convalescent COVID-19 were sourced from the United States, Italy and Spain.

The study recruited people aged roughly 18 to 95 years across more than 20 US areas. This chain links TRBV25-1 with TRBJ2-3; 9 bases are a match to TRBD1. Sequences were obtained from PBMCs or T cells enriched from blood (not recorded which). The receptor was isolated from a man aged 40-55 years in a cohort exposed to, infected with or recovered from COVID-19 (not recorded which). CDR3 DNA: TGTGCCAGCAGTGGCGGGACAGGGTCCACAGATACGCAGTATTTT. It specifies CASSGGTGSTDTQYF.